This T cell receptor (beta chain) came from a study of T cells after yellow fever vaccination. Regarding the study as a whole: FACS-sorted repertoires might harbor abundant contaminating clonotypes from the bulk population.

To note about this clonotype: No antigen is known for it. A much larger clonotype is one base distant, so this may be a read error.

CDR1 MGHRA and CDR2 YSYEKL come from the germline V gene. The CDR3 is made up of 15 amino acids. One entry per CDR3 protein, called by TCRdb with MiXCR from the 5' RACE reads. The sample lists approximately 580,000 distinct CDR3 sequences, about 15% occurring once. This TCR was sampled from a man younger than 30 who received the YFV17D yellow fever vaccine. The material was PBMCs, obtained 4 to 6 days after the first yellow fever vaccination. This sequence joins TRBV4-1 and TRBJ2-1; 9 nucleotides align to TRBD1. CDR3 nucleotides: TGCGACAGCAGCCTTGGACAGGGGAGTAGCGATGAGCAGTTCTTC. The encoded protein is CDSSLGQGSSDEQFF.